Below, 8 T cell receptor beta chains from the same sample are listed, as sequenced in a study of beta chain features in type 1 diabetes. Antigen specificity for these receptors is unknown. Study-level results: Among all four CD4+ subsets, Type 1 diabetes patients had TCRB CDR3s that were moderately but significantly shorter.

Expressed TCRB transcripts were sequenced after all isolated RNA was converted to cDNA. Data came from immunoSEQ multiplex PCR; TCRdb stores just in-frame clones and leaves some out. The data contain a few hundred thousand clones, 15% of them singletons. Sequencing was done on a sample of naive CD4+ T cells from blood. Receptor source: a man between 18 and 35 years old with type 1 diabetes.

This clone was picked up a small number of times. The chain carries TRBV29-1 and TRBJ1-2, with 7 bases aligning to TRBD1. This CDR3 is 13 amino acids long. The junction had 8 bases not matched to a gene; V was cut back by 4 bases and J by 6 bases. Germline V gives CDR1 SQVTM, CDR2 ANQGSEA. The CDR3 protein is CSVVVQGHDGYTF. The CDR3 bases are TGCAGCGTTGTGGTACAGGGGCACGATGGCTACACCTTC.

This clone was counted between two and nine times. The genes are TRBV2 and TRBJ1-4; D is unclear. CDR3 length: 12 amino acids. The germline V gene has CDR1 SNHLY and CDR2 FYNNEI. V gave up 7 bases and J gave up 8 bases, with 11 bases separating them. Here the CDR3 DNA reads TGTGCCAGCAATTTGGAGGAGGAAAAACTGTTTTTT. Residues: CASNLEEEKLFF. Variable domain in full (rest from reference TRBV2 and TRBJ1-4): EPEVTQTPSHQVTQMGQEVILRCVPISNHLYFYWYRQILGQKVEFLVSFYNNEISEKSEIFDDQFSVERPDGSNFTLKIRSTKLEDSAMYFCASNLEEEKLFFGSGTQLSVL.

This clone has just a few counts. The chain couples TRBV28 to TRBJ1-5, with TRBD1 matching 7 bases. Germline lookup yields CDR1 MDHEN and CDR2 SYDVKM. V lost 6 bases, J lost 5 bases, and 4 bases stayed unmatched. This CDR3 has 13 amino acids. The CDR3 nucleotides are TGTGCCAGCAGGGGACAGATTCATCAGCCCCAGCATTTT. Protein: CASRGQIHQPQHF.

In its sample, this clone was seen a few times. CDR3 DNA sequence: TGTGCCAGCAGCTTACAAGCGGGGGTCTCCTACGAGCAGTACTTC. Protein sequence: CASSLQAGVSYEQYF. The chain links TRBV11-2 to TRBJ2-7; 8 nucleotides line up with TRBD2. V lost 2 bases, J lost 0 bases, and 3 bases stayed unmatched. CDR3 length equals 15 residues. The germline V gene has CDR1 SGHAT and CDR2 FQNNGV.

The rearrangement joins TRBV28 to TRBJ1-5; D is uncertain. Germline V gene sequence: CDR1 MDHEN, CDR2 SYDVKM. The CDR3 is 13 amino acids. V was trimmed by 7 bases and J by 0 bases, leaving 7 bases between them. The CDR3 sequence: CASNLYSNQPQHF. CDR3 nucleotide sequence: TGTGCCAGCAACCTATATAGCAATCAGCCCCAGCATTTT.

The rearrangement joins TRBV7-9 to TRBJ1-3; D possibly corresponds to TRBD1 (6 bases). Germline V gene data show CDR1 as SEHNR and CDR2 as FQNEAQ (reference sequence). CDR3 length: 14 residues. V lost 5 bases and J lost 2, with 10 bases in between. The CDR3 nucleotides are TGTGCCAGCAGCGTACAGGGCCCTGGAAACACCATATATTTT. Amino acid sequence: CASSVQGPGNTIYF.

In DNA, the CDR3 is TGTGCCAGCAGTCTTCCTACCACTTCTGGCGGGAATTACGAGCAGTACTTC. It encodes CASSLPTTSGGNYEQYF. The gene calls are TRBV28 and TRBJ2-7; the D gene is possibly TRBD2 (6 bases). The V gene's germline CDR1 is MDHEN and CDR2 SYDVKM. The CDR3 length is 17 residues. V was trimmed by 5 bases and J by 4 bases, leaving 24 bases between them.

The chain links TRBV4-1 to TRBJ2-2, with D uncertain. There are 18 residues in the CDR3. CDR1 and CDR2 from the germline V gene are MGHRA and YSYEKL. V lost 1 base and J lost 0, with 15 bases in between. CDR3 amino acids: CASSQVPRRPTNTGELFF. CDR3 DNA sequence: TGCGCCAGCAGCCAAGTACCGAGGCGGCCTACGAACACCGGGGAGCTGTTTTTT.